This T cell receptor (beta chain) is drawn from a study of shared clonotypes between healthy human individuals. It was CD45RO-negative cells, positively selected for CCR7, that made up naive CD8 cells, with terminally differentiated effector memory CD45RA+ cells excluded. Clones were read by immunoSEQ multiplex PCR, and TCRdb kept only the in-frame ones, dropping some. The sample contains 700,000 to 950,000 clones, about 97% of which appear only once. V gave up 5 bases and J gave up 6 bases; unmatched junction bases: 7. The CDR3 is 16 amino acids. The V gene's germline CDR1 is SGHAT and CDR2 FQNNGV. The sample taken for sequencing was naive CD8+ T cells sorted from blood. The TCR originated in a man younger than 40 in good health. The chain links TRBV11-2 to TRBJ2-2; TRBD1 agrees at 12 bases. The CDR3 here is CASSGPGQGAAGELFF. The DNA for the CDR3 is TGTGCCAGCAGCGGCCCGGGACAGGGGGCTGCCGGGGAGCTGTTTTTT.